This paragraph covers one T cell receptor (beta chain) sequence. Its antigen is unknown. The sample is drawn from a study of monozygotic twins with cystic fibrosis. Broader study findings: V usage most resembled the co-twin in 13 of 16 pairs. Low clonality (median 0.0095) suggested a mostly naive repertoire. Shared CDR3 numbers were not associated with age, concordance or severity.

V was cut by 6 bases and J by 7 bases, with 13 bases left in between. Germline V CDR1 and CDR2: GTSNPN, SVGIG (reference sequence). The CDR3 covers 12 residues. Sequencing was performed with immunoSEQ multiplex PCR; in TCRdb, only in-frame clones are kept and a portion is missing. Of approximately 34,000 clones listed, approximately 96% are singletons. Input material: blood. The V and J genes are TRBV30 and TRBJ1-3; D might be TRBD1 (5 bases). This TCR was sampled from a girl aged 2-10 years with cystic fibrosis. CDR3 DNA: TGTGCCTGCGGGACTCGGTGGAACACCATATATTTT. This sequence encodes CACGTRWNTIYF.